The following is a T cell receptor (beta chain) sequence with its context. The antigen remains undetermined. The data were taken from a study of T cell responses to AZD1222 COVID-19 vaccine. TCRdb keeps only in-frame clones here, not all; method: immunoSEQ multiplex PCR. Of 130,000 or so clones in the sample, just over 90% were seen once. Second-dose recipients at about 4 or about 12 weeks were treated as one pooled group. This CDR3 contains 13 residues. From germline, CDR1 is SGHDT and CDR2 YYEEEE. V lost 6 bases and J lost 3, with 12 bases in between. The study, taken as a whole, reports: Spike was spanned by vaccine-associated CD4 TCRs, which were dominant at 160-218 and 743-854. Mostly white British, mostly female donors; authors suggested clonal diversity may be underestimated.

The sequence derives from an adult who received the AZD1222 COVID-19 vaccine. The specimen comprised peripheral blood, sampled 28 days after the second AZD1222 dose. J is TRBJ1-1 and V is TRBV5-6, with TRBD1 as a possible D gene (5 bases). The CDR3 protein is CASTLGGDTEAFF. CDR3 DNA sequence: TGTGCCAGCACCCTGGGGGGGGACACTGAAGCTTTCTTT. The full variable domain, in which reference TRBV5-6 and TRBJ1-1 provide the parts outside the CDR3, is DAGVTQSPTHLIKTRGQQVTLRCSPKSGHDTVSWYQQALGQGPQFIFQYYEEEERQRGNFPDRFSGHQFPNYSSELNVNALLLGDSALYLCASTLGGDTEAFFGQGTRLTVV.